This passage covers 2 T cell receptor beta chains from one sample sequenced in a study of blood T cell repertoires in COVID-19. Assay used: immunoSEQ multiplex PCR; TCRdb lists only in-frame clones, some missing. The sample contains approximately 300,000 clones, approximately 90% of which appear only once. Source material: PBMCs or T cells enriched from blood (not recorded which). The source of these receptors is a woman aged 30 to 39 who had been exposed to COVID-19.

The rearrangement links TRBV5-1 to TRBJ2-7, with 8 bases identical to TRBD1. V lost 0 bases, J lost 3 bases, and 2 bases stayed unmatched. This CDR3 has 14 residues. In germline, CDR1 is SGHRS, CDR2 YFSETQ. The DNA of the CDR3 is TGCGCCAGCAGCTTGGGACAGGGGAACTACGAGCAGTACTTC. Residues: CASSLGQGNYEQYF.

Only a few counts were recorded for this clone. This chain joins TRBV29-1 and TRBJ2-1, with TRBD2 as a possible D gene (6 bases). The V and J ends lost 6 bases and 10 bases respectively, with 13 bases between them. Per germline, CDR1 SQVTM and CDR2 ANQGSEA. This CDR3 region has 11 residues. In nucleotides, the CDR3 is TGCAGCGTGCGGAGGGGAGGAGAGCAGTTCTTC. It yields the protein CSVRRGGEQFF.